These T cell receptor beta chains were read from a single sample in a study of T cell responses to AZD1222 COVID-19 vaccine. The repertoire was sequenced with immunoSEQ multiplex PCR; TCRdb's copy has only in-frame clones and lacks some. The sample shows 110,000 to 150,000 clones, roughly nine tenths of them seen only once. Here the sequenced sample was peripheral blood, taken on day 0 of AZD1222 vaccination. These receptors all stem from an adult in good health. CDR3s include the opening cysteine and the closing phenylalanine or tryptophan. The order of the fields is J gene, D gene, V gene, clone size, CDR3 protein, CDR3 DNA. The D gene is left open where the match is weak. Some rows have no size entry. The others give once, few or many, or a class for an expanded clone.

j_call: TRBJ2-2; d_call: .; v_call: TRBV5-1; clone_size: once; cdr3_aa: CASSLVPGSTGELFF; cdr3_nt: TGCGCCAGCAGCTTGGTCCCAGGGAGCACCGGGGAGCTGTTTTTT
j_call: TRBJ1-4; d_call: TRBD1; v_call: TRBV11-2; clone_size: .; cdr3_aa: CASRPVGQGSKLFF; cdr3_nt: TGTGCCAGCAGGCCGGTGGGACAGGGGTCAAAACTGTTTTTT
j_call: TRBJ1-2; d_call: TRBD1; v_call: TRBV3-1/TRBV3-2; clone_size: .; cdr3_aa: CASSRSQGGVYGYTF; cdr3_nt: TGTGCCAGCAGCCGCTCCCAGGGGGGGGTCTATGGCTACACCTTC
j_call: TRBJ1-2; d_call: TRBD1; v_call: TRBV6-5; clone_size: .; cdr3_aa: CASSTGDSNYGYTF; cdr3_nt: TGTGCCAGCAGTACCGGGGACAGCAACTATGGCTACACCTTC
j_call: TRBJ1-1; d_call: .; v_call: TRBV5-3; clone_size: .; cdr3_aa: CARIHEGGQNNTEAFF; cdr3_nt: TGTGCCAGAATACACGAGGGGGGTCAGAATAACACTGAAGCTTTCTTT
j_call: TRBJ1-2; d_call: .; v_call: TRBV4-2; clone_size: .; cdr3_aa: CASSQERGKGYTF; cdr3_nt: TGTGCCAGCAGCCAAGAGAGGGGGAAGGGCTACACCTTC
j_call: TRBJ1-2; d_call: .; v_call: TRBV21-1; clone_size: .; cdr3_aa: CASSLRDRGYGYTF; cdr3_nt: TGTGCCAGCAGCCTCCGGGACAGGGGATATGGCTACACCTTC
j_call: TRBJ2-7; d_call: TRBD2; v_call: TRBV7-2; clone_size: .; cdr3_aa: CASSLASSGRAIFYEQYF; cdr3_nt: TGTGCCAGCAGCCTGGCTTCTAGCGGGAGGGCGATTTTTTACGAGCAGTACTTC
j_call: TRBJ1-1; d_call: .; v_call: TRBV6-5; clone_size: .; cdr3_aa: CASRLGGTEAFF; cdr3_nt: TGTGCCAGCCGCTTGGGGGGGACTGAAGCTTTCTTT
j_call: TRBJ2-7; d_call: TRBD1; v_call: TRBV4-1; clone_size: few; cdr3_aa: CASSSEDRGLYEQYF; cdr3_nt: TGCGCCAGCAGCTCGGAGGACAGGGGGCTCTACGAGCAGTACTTC
j_call: TRBJ2-2; d_call: TRBD2; v_call: TRBV5-1; clone_size: .; cdr3_aa: CASSLHLSTSGSTGGELFF; cdr3_nt: TGCGCCAGCAGCCTCCACCTCTCGACTAGCGGGAGTACCGGCGGGGAGCTGTTTTTT
j_call: TRBJ1-1; d_call: .; v_call: TRBV6-5; clone_size: .; cdr3_aa: CASGSGHEAFF; cdr3_nt: TGTGCCAGCGGTTCGGGGCATGAAGCTTTCTTT
j_call: TRBJ1-2; d_call: TRBD1; v_call: TRBV14; clone_size: .; cdr3_aa: CASSQTGADPNYGYTF; cdr3_nt: TGTGCCAGCAGCCAAACAGGGGCGGACCCTAACTATGGCTACACCTTC
j_call: TRBJ2-1; d_call: .; v_call: TRBV7-2; clone_size: .; cdr3_aa: CASSLVRQLGYNEQFF; cdr3_nt: TGTGCCAGCAGCTTAGTTCGGCAGCTGGGCTACAATGAGCAGTTCTTC
j_call: TRBJ1-4; d_call: TRBD1; v_call: TRBV7-9; clone_size: .; cdr3_aa: CASSSRQGATSTNEKLFF; cdr3_nt: TGTGCCAGCAGCTCCAGACAGGGGGCGACTTCAACTAATGAAAAACTGTTTTTT
j_call: TRBJ1-4; d_call: .; v_call: TRBV27; clone_size: .; cdr3_aa: CASRSVNEKLFF; cdr3_nt: TGTGCCAGCCGGTCGGTTAATGAAAAACTGTTTTTT
j_call: TRBJ1-4; d_call: .; v_call: TRBV7-8; clone_size: .; cdr3_aa: CASSFSDATNEKLFF; cdr3_nt: TGTGCCAGCAGCTTCTCAGATGCAACTAATGAAAAACTGTTTTTT
j_call: TRBJ2-3; d_call: .; v_call: TRBV3-1/TRBV3-2; clone_size: .; cdr3_aa: CASSPQGDTQYF; cdr3_nt: TGTGCCAGCAGCCCCCAGGGCGATACGCAGTATTTT
j_call: TRBJ1-3; d_call: .; v_call: TRBV3-1/TRBV3-2; clone_size: .; cdr3_aa: CASSQDLRRGNTIYF; cdr3_nt: TGTGCCAGCAGCCAAGATCTTAGGAGGGGAAACACCATATATTTT
j_call: TRBJ2-1; d_call: TRBD2; v_call: TRBV7-3; clone_size: .; cdr3_aa: CASSLPSSGRTNEQFF; cdr3_nt: TGTGCCAGCAGCTTACCTTCAAGCGGGAGGACGAATGAGCAGTTCTTC
j_call: TRBJ1-1; d_call: .; v_call: TRBV7-3; clone_size: .; cdr3_aa: CASSLGPGQNTEAFF; cdr3_nt: TGTGCCAGCAGCTTAGGTCCGGGACAGAACACTGAAGCTTTCTTT
j_call: TRBJ2-3; d_call: .; v_call: TRBV24-1; clone_size: .; cdr3_aa: CATGDKTSTDTQYF; cdr3_nt: TGTGCCACCGGGGACAAGACTAGCACAGATACGCAGTATTTT
j_call: TRBJ2-3; d_call: .; v_call: TRBV7-3; clone_size: .; cdr3_aa: CASSRGPPPDTQYF; cdr3_nt: TGTGCCAGCAGCCGGGGCCCTCCCCCAGATACGCAGTATTTT
j_call: TRBJ2-3; d_call: TRBD2; v_call: TRBV10-3; clone_size: .; cdr3_aa: CATRPGLATDTQYF; cdr3_nt: TGTGCCACCCGCCCGGGACTAGCCACAGATACGCAGTATTTT
j_call: TRBJ1-3; d_call: .; v_call: TRBV19; clone_size: .; cdr3_aa: CASRLREEGSSGNTIYF; cdr3_nt: TGTGCCAGTAGGCTAAGGGAGGAGGGAAGCTCTGGAAACACCATATATTTT
j_call: TRBJ1-6; d_call: TRBD1; v_call: TRBV29-1; clone_size: .; cdr3_aa: CSVRTGTDNSPLHF; cdr3_nt: TGCAGCGTTAGGACAGGGACCGATAATTCACCCCTCCACTTT
j_call: TRBJ1-2; d_call: .; v_call: TRBV7-2; clone_size: .; cdr3_aa: CASSLRPRRDGYGYTF; cdr3_nt: TGTGCCAGCAGCCTACGCCCTAGAAGGGATGGGTATGGCTACACCTTC
j_call: TRBJ2-7; d_call: TRBD1; v_call: TRBV29-1; clone_size: .; cdr3_aa: CSGRDRGSYEQYF; cdr3_nt: TGCAGCGGCCGGGACAGGGGTTCCTACGAGCAGTACTTC
j_call: TRBJ2-2; d_call: .; v_call: TRBV27; clone_size: .; cdr3_aa: CASSYPRGTGDTGELFF; cdr3_nt: TGTGCCAGCAGCTACCCTCGGGGTACGGGGGACACCGGGGAGCTGTTTTTT
j_call: TRBJ2-7; d_call: TRBD2; v_call: TRBV5-6; clone_size: .; cdr3_aa: CASSLGTSGIYEQYF; cdr3_nt: TGTGCCAGCAGCTTGGGGACTAGCGGGATCTACGAGCAGTACTTC
j_call: TRBJ1-1; d_call: .; v_call: TRBV14; clone_size: few; cdr3_aa: CASNRGDRGDTEAFF; cdr3_nt: TGTGCCAGCAACCGGGGAGATAGGGGGGACACTGAAGCTTTCTTT
j_call: TRBJ2-1; d_call: TRBD2; v_call: TRBV20-1; clone_size: .; cdr3_aa: CSASTGLADNEQFF; cdr3_nt: TGCAGTGCTAGTACCGGACTAGCGGACAATGAGCAGTTCTTC
j_call: TRBJ1-2; d_call: .; v_call: TRBV15; clone_size: .; cdr3_aa: CATGDGTNYGYTF; cdr3_nt: TGTGCCACCGGGGACGGTACTAACTATGGCTACACCTTC
j_call: TRBJ2-6; d_call: .; v_call: TRBV12-2; clone_size: .; cdr3_aa: CASRLEGSSGANVLTF; cdr3_nt: TGTGCAAGTCGCTTAGAAGGAAGCTCTGGGGCCAACGTCCTGACTTTC
j_call: TRBJ2-7; d_call: .; v_call: TRBV29-1; clone_size: .; cdr3_aa: CSVAVGQGYEQYF; cdr3_nt: TGCAGCGTTGCCGTGGGGCAGGGCTACGAGCAGTACTTC
j_call: TRBJ2-2; d_call: TRBD2; v_call: TRBV2; clone_size: .; cdr3_aa: CASRTSENTGELFF; cdr3_nt: TGTGCCAGCCGGACTAGCGAGAACACCGGGGAGCTGTTTTTT
j_call: TRBJ2-5; d_call: TRBD2; v_call: TRBV11-2; clone_size: .; cdr3_aa: CASRMLAGGRKETQYF; cdr3_nt: TGTGCCAGCAGAATGCTAGCGGGAGGGAGGAAAGAGACCCAGTACTTC
j_call: TRBJ2-3; d_call: .; v_call: TRBV7-2; clone_size: once; cdr3_aa: CASSPFGRTSTDTQYF; cdr3_nt: TGTGCCAGCAGCCCCTTTGGCCGTACTAGCACAGATACGCAGTATTTT
j_call: TRBJ1-1; d_call: .; v_call: TRBV6-5; clone_size: .; cdr3_aa: CASSYGGATEAFF; cdr3_nt: TGTGCCAGCAGTTACGGGGGGGCCACTGAAGCTTTCTTT
j_call: TRBJ1-2; d_call: TRBD1; v_call: TRBV30; clone_size: .; cdr3_aa: CAWTDRAYGYTF; cdr3_nt: TGTGCCTGGACGGACAGGGCCTATGGCTACACCTTC
j_call: TRBJ1-2; d_call: .; v_call: TRBV7-8; clone_size: .; cdr3_aa: CASSPGQISGYTF; cdr3_nt: TGTGCCAGCAGCCCCGGGCAGATCTCTGGCTACACCTTC
j_call: TRBJ2-2; d_call: TRBD2; v_call: TRBV18; clone_size: .; cdr3_aa: CASSRSGTSSTGELFF; cdr3_nt: TGTGCCAGCTCAAGATCCGGGACTAGCAGCACCGGGGAGCTGTTTTTT
j_call: TRBJ2-7; d_call: .; v_call: TRBV25-1; clone_size: .; cdr3_aa: CASSQYEQYF; cdr3_nt: TGTGCCAGCAGTCAATACGAGCAGTACTTC
j_call: TRBJ1-1; d_call: .; v_call: TRBV7-2; clone_size: once; cdr3_aa: CASSFKQGNTEAFF; cdr3_nt: TGTGCCAGCAGCTTTAAACAGGGGAACACTGAAGCTTTCTTT
j_call: TRBJ2-4; d_call: .; v_call: TRBV7-9; clone_size: .; cdr3_aa: CASSLGEGPTGAKNIQYF; cdr3_nt: TGTGCCAGCAGCTTGGGGGAAGGACCCACTGGAGCCAAAAACATTCAGTACTTC
j_call: TRBJ1-5; d_call: .; v_call: TRBV7-2; clone_size: .; cdr3_aa: CASSLGRPYNQPQHF; cdr3_nt: TGTGCCAGCAGCTTAGGAAGGCCTTACAATCAGCCCCAGCATTTT
j_call: TRBJ2-5; d_call: .; v_call: TRBV24-1; clone_size: .; cdr3_aa: CATSDSGLETQYF; cdr3_nt: TGTGCCACCAGTGATTCCGGGTTGGAGACCCAGTACTTC
j_call: TRBJ1-3; d_call: .; v_call: TRBV5-6; clone_size: .; cdr3_aa: CASSTPGQFALF; cdr3_nt: TGTGCCAGCAGCACTCCCGGACAGTTTGCGCTCTTT
j_call: TRBJ2-1; d_call: .; v_call: TRBV27; clone_size: .; cdr3_aa: CASSLRGEQFF; cdr3_nt: TGTGCCAGCAGTTTACGTGGTGAGCAGTTCTTC
j_call: TRBJ1-3; d_call: .; v_call: TRBV6-1; clone_size: .; cdr3_aa: CASSEPGSSGNTIYF; cdr3_nt: TGTGCCAGCAGTGAACCGGGAAGCTCTGGAAACACCATATATTTT
j_call: TRBJ2-7; d_call: TRBD2; v_call: TRBV18; clone_size: .; cdr3_aa: CASSPHPLAGPEEQYF; cdr3_nt: TGTGCCAGCTCACCTCACCCACTAGCGGGACCTGAGGAGCAGTACTTC
j_call: TRBJ2-1; d_call: TRBD1; v_call: TRBV3-1/TRBV3-2; clone_size: .; cdr3_aa: CASSRGQGRNEQFF; cdr3_nt: TGTGCCAGCAGCCGGGGACAGGGGAGAAATGAGCAGTTCTTC
j_call: TRBJ2-3; d_call: TRBD1; v_call: TRBV5-4; clone_size: .; cdr3_aa: CASQPGQGTDTQYF; cdr3_nt: TGTGCCAGTCAACCCGGACAGGGGACAGATACGCAGTATTTT
j_call: TRBJ2-5; d_call: TRBD1; v_call: TRBV7-7; clone_size: .; cdr3_aa: CASGRGQGETQYF; cdr3_nt: TGTGCCAGCGGACGGGGACAGGGGGAGACCCAGTACTTC
j_call: TRBJ1-3; d_call: .; v_call: TRBV19; clone_size: .; cdr3_aa: CASSILHGQGIGVAGNTIYF; cdr3_nt: TGTGCCAGTAGTATTCTCCATGGGCAGGGGATCGGTGTTGCTGGAAACACCATATATTTT
j_call: TRBJ2-7; d_call: .; v_call: TRBV27; clone_size: .; cdr3_aa: CASSLFSGGYEQYF; cdr3_nt: TGTGCCAGCAGTTTATTTAGTGGGGGCTACGAGCAGTACTTC
j_call: TRBJ2-7; d_call: .; v_call: TRBV9; clone_size: .; cdr3_aa: CASSKRWENYEQYF; cdr3_nt: TGTGCCAGCAGCAAGCGATGGGAAAACTACGAGCAGTACTTC
j_call: TRBJ1-4; d_call: .; v_call: TRBV13; clone_size: .; cdr3_aa: CASSLGQGGLFF; cdr3_nt: TGTGCCAGCAGCTTAGGCCAGGGAGGACTGTTTTTT
j_call: TRBJ2-4; d_call: TRBD2; v_call: TRBV27; clone_size: .; cdr3_aa: CASSLSMGLAGGPSNIQYF; cdr3_nt: TGTGCCAGCAGTTTATCGATGGGGCTAGCGGGAGGGCCGAGCAACATTCAGTACTTC
j_call: TRBJ2-3; d_call: .; v_call: TRBV24-1; clone_size: .; cdr3_aa: CATSDWPRTDTQYF; cdr3_nt: TGTGCCACCAGTGATTGGCCTCGCACAGATACGCAGTATTTT